The rows below give T cell receptor beta chains drawn from one sample of a study of vaccination and CD4 T cells after COVID-19. Their cognate antigens are unknown. From the PCR reads, TCRdb called clonotypes with MiXCR, one entry per CDR3 protein. The sample has 7,000 to 8,500 distinct CDR3 sequences; 55% are singletons. The sequencing sample was made of CD4+ T cells from blood, cultured in vitro. The receptors were gathered from a human donor who had recovered from COVID-19. The CDR3 runs from the conserved cysteine through the conserved F or W. D genes are given only for firm matches. Size tells how often a clone was seen (once, few, many) or the class of an expanded clone, and some rows leave it out.

TRBV5-1	-	-	TRBJ2-5	CASRFGGAAETQYF	TGCGCCAGCAGGTTCGGGGGCGCTGCGGAGACCCAGTACTTC
TRBV2	-	few	TRBJ1-5	CASSVQEINSQPQHF	TGTGCCAGCAGCGTTCAGGAAATTAACAGTCAGCCCCAGCATTTT
TRBV7-9	TRBD1	-	TRBJ2-7	CASSRAGQGSWEQYF	TGTGCCAGCAGCCGGGCGGGACAGGGATCGTGGGAGCAGTACTTC
TRBV5-4	-	-	TRBJ2-3	CASGRANTDTQYF	TGTGCCAGCGGTAGGGCGAACACAGATACGCAGTATTTT
TRBV15	TRBD1	-	TRBJ2-7	CATSRGDRAYEQYF	TGTGCCACCAGCAGAGGTGACAGGGCCTACGAGCAGTACTTC
TRBV12-3/TRBV12-4	TRBD2	once	TRBJ2-1	CASSIGLAGGLNEQFF	TGTGCCAGCAGTATAGGACTAGCGGGGGGGCTCAATGAGCAGTTCTTC
TRBV18	-	few	TRBJ1-4	CASSPVPGMATNEKLFF	TGTGCCAGCTCACCAGTCCCGGGAATGGCAACTAATGAAAAACTGTTTTTT
TRBV6-2/TRBV6-3	-	medium-sized	TRBJ2-3	CASSYPPRGSFTDTQYF	TGTGCCAGCAGTTACCCACCCCGGGGGAGCTTCACAGATACGCAGTATTTT
TRBV18	-	few	TRBJ1-5	CASSPYMSRSVNQPQHF	TGTGCCAGCTCACCATATATGTCGAGATCGGTCAATCAGCCCCAGCATTTT
TRBV3-1	-	-	TRBJ2-3	CASSQDVARPGDTQYF	TGTGCCAGCAGCCAAGACGTCGCCCGTCCGGGGGATACGCAGTATTTT
TRBV19	TRBD1	-	TRBJ2-4	CASRGTGRFAYF	TGTGCCAGCCGGGGGACAGGGAGGTTTGCGTACTTC
TRBV6-1	TRBD1	-	TRBJ1-6	CASSEGVFYGTDVINSPLHF	TGTGCCAGCAGTGAGGGTGTTTTCTACGGGACAGACGTTATCAATTCACCCCTCCACTTT
TRBV2	-	-	TRBJ1-6	CASSEAPFGPLHF	TGTGCCAGCAGTGAAGCCCCGTTCGGACCCCTCCACTTT
TRBV19	-	few	TRBJ2-4	CASSIVKIAKNIQYF	TGTGCCAGTAGTATAGTCAAGATAGCCAAAAACATTCAGTACTTC
TRBV11-1	-	-	TRBJ1-3	CASSSDGSSGNTIYF	TGTGCCAGCAGCTCCGACGGCTCCTCTGGAAACACCATATATTTT
TRBV20-1	TRBD2	-	TRBJ2-1	CSARSVTLLAGGNNEQFF	TGCAGTGCCAGGTCGGTCACACTTTTAGCGGGGGGGAACAATGAGCAGTTCTTC
TRBV4-1	TRBD1	-	TRBJ1-2	CASSKIGQGARFYGYTF	TGCGCCAGCAGCAAAATAGGGCAGGGGGCTAGATTCTATGGCTACACCTTC
TRBV7-7	-	-	TRBJ2-5	CASSPNTQETQYF	TGTGCTAGCAGCCCGAACACGCAAGAGACCCAGTACTTC
TRBV12-3/TRBV12-4	-	-	TRBJ1-3	CASDGGYPSGNTIYF	TGTGCCAGCGATGGGGGTTACCCCTCTGGAAACACCATATATTTT
TRBV11-3	-	-	TRBJ2-5	CASSLDETQYF	TGTGCCAGCAGCTTAGATGAGACCCAGTACTTC
TRBV30	-	few	TRBJ1-1	CAWRRWGAPTEAFF	TGTGCCTGGAGACGGTGGGGGGCGCCCACTGAAGCTTTCTTT
TRBV12-3/TRBV12-4	-	once	TRBJ1-2	CASSRPVMGGGGYTF	TGTGCCAGCAGCCGGCCCGTGATGGGAGGCGGAGGCTACACCTTC
TRBV10-3	TRBD2	-	TRBJ2-7	CAIRHPGTSVGYEQYF	TGTGCCATCAGACATCCCGGGACTAGCGTCGGCTACGAGCAGTACTTC
TRBV11-2	-	-	TRBJ1-2	CASSLTENYGYTF	TGTGCCAGCAGCTTGACGGAGAACTATGGCTACACCTTC
TRBV4-3	TRBD1	few	TRBJ1-1	CASSQDYRGMNTEAFF	TGCGCCAGCAGCCAAGATTACAGGGGGATGAACACTGAAGCTTTCTTT
TRBV5-6	-	-	TRBJ2-1	CASSRVRGNEQFF	TGTGCCAGCAGCCGCGTTCGGGGGAATGAGCAGTTCTTC
TRBV30	TRBD1	once	TRBJ1-1	CAWSVGTTGVDTEAFF	TGTGCCTGGAGTGTAGGTACCACAGGGGTGGACACTGAAGCTTTCTTT
TRBV5-1	-	-	TRBJ1-1	CASSSPGTEAFF	TGCGCCAGCAGCTCCCCGGGCACTGAAGCTTTCTTT
TRBV7-8	-	-	TRBJ2-7	CASAPEDPMWIRVHEQYF	TGTGCCAGCGCTCCCGAGGATCCCATGTGGATCCGGGTCCACGAGCAGTACTTC
TRBV7-9	-	few	TRBJ1-3	CASSLRRPLTPLSGNTIYF	TGTGCCAGCAGCTTACGACGACCGCTCACACCACTCTCTGGAAACACCATATATTTT
TRBV7-2	-	-	TRBJ1-6	CASSLTVLNSPLHF	TGTGCCAGCAGCTTGACAGTACTTAATTCACCCCTCCACTTT
TRBV4-1	-	-	TRBJ1-5	CASSSSTGGPQHF	TGCGCCAGCAGCTCCTCCACAGGAGGGCCCCAGCATTTT
TRBV19	TRBD1	-	TRBJ2-7	CASSINRGRTYEQYF	TGTGCCAGTAGTATCAACAGGGGGCGTACCTACGAGCAGTACTTC
TRBV7-6	-	-	TRBJ2-1	CASSLGEVSSYNEQFF	TGTGCCAGCAGCTTAGGTGAGGTGAGCTCCTACAATGAGCAGTTCTTC
TRBV7-9	-	few	TRBJ1-2	CASSLLTDNYGYTF	TGTGCCAGCAGCTTACTTACGGATAACTATGGCTACACCTTC
TRBV20-1	-	few	TRBJ1-2	CSARPGLNYGYTF	TGCAGTGCTAGACCGGGACTTAACTATGGCTACACCTTC
TRBV11-3	-	-	TRBJ2-1	CASSLPTGGNEQFF	TGTGCCAGCAGCCTTCCTACGGGCGGGAATGAGCAGTTCTTC
TRBV7-2	TRBD1	once	TRBJ2-5	CASSLGDRVETQYF	TGTGCCAGCAGCTTAGGGGACAGGGTGGAGACCCAGTACTTC
TRBV7-8	TRBD1	few	TRBJ1-1	CASSLPRDRATEAFF	TGTGCCAGCAGCTTACCCCGCGACAGGGCCACTGAAGCTTTCTTT
TRBV10-3	TRBD1	-	TRBJ2-5	CAISVRTGEETQYF	TGTGCCATCAGCGTACGGACAGGGGAGGAGACCCAGTACTTC
TRBV5-6	-	once	TRBJ1-1	CASSLAGREAFF	TGTGCCAGCAGCTTGGCCGGGAGGGAAGCTTTCTTT
TRBV30	-	few	TRBJ1-1	CASQSAGNTEAFF	TGTGCCTCCCAAAGTGCGGGGAACACTGAAGCTTTCTTT
TRBV11-3	TRBD2	-	TRBJ2-7	CASGPGLAGGQLMNEQYF	TGTGCCAGCGGGCCGGGACTAGCGGGGGGGCAGTTGATGAACGAGCAGTACTTC
TRBV7-8	-	once	TRBJ1-1	CASSLGEVGEAFF	TGTGCCAGCAGCCTAGGGGAGGTTGGTGAAGCTTTCTTT
TRBV7-9	-	few	TRBJ1-2	CASSYPGVGNYGYTF	TGTGCCAGCAGCTACCCAGGAGTGGGCAACTATGGCTACACCTTC
TRBV20-1	TRBD2	few	TRBJ2-3	CSARELAGTDTQYF	TGCAGTGCTAGAGAACTAGCGGGCACAGATACGCAGTATTTT
TRBV20-1	-	-	TRBJ1-1	CSALRDGGMNTEAFF	TGCAGTGCTCTACGTGATGGGGGTATGAACACTGAAGCTTTCTTT
TRBV4-1	TRBD1	-	TRBJ2-3	CASSLRTGVGDTQYF	TGCGCCAGCAGTTTACGTACAGGGGTGGGCGATACGCAGTATTTT
TRBV5-4	-	-	TRBJ1-2	CASSLWASTSYGYTF	TGTGCCAGCAGCTTGTGGGCATCCACTTCTTATGGCTACACCTTC
TRBV7-2	TRBD2	-	TRBJ2-7	CASSPQPRGTTEDEQYF	TGTGCCAGCAGCCCTCAGCCCCGGGGGACTACCGAGGACGAGCAGTACTTC
TRBV12-5	-	-	TRBJ2-7	CASGLHGAYEQYF	TGTGCTAGTGGTTTGCACGGTGCCTACGAGCAGTACTTC
TRBV6-2/TRBV6-3	-	-	TRBJ1-1	CASSYLGTTEAFF	TGTGCCAGCAGTTACCTGGGTACCACTGAAGCTTTCTTT
TRBV7-2	-	-	TRBJ1-1	CASSLGVSEAFF	TGTGCCAGCAGCTTGGGGGTTTCGGAAGCTTTCTTT
TRBV30	-	-	TRBJ1-1	CAWQTPGAGVFAFF	TGTGCCTGGCAAACTCCGGGGGCAGGGGTGTTTGCTTTCTTT
TRBV10-2	-	-	TRBJ2-5	CASTRIGRPTQETQYF	TGCGCCAGCACCCGAATCGGACGCCCAACACAAGAGACCCAGTACTTC
TRBV6-1	-	-	TRBJ2-3	CASRGERSTDTQYF	TGTGCCAGCCGCGGGGAGCGGAGCACAGATACGCAGTATTTT
TRBV7-2	-	medium-sized	TRBJ1-2	CASSLVSGVGFYGYTF	TGTGCCAGCAGCTTAGTTTCAGGGGTCGGATTTTATGGCTACACCTTC